One sample yielded the 24 T cell receptor beta chains listed below, sequenced in a study of technical replicates of blood from several donors. TCRdb's table, derived via immunoSEQ multiplex PCR, lists solely in-frame clones and lacks some. The sample yields around 81,000 clones, 80% to 90% seen once. Sequencing was carried out using PBMCs. Receptors were obtained from a human donor in good health. Some clones in this sample may be carry-over from other donors' samples.

The chain is built from TRBV2 and TRBJ1-4; TRBD1 might be the D (6 bases). V was pared by 7 bases and J by 1 base, with 16 bases between. The CDR3 runs to 16 residues. Germline values: CDR1 SNHLY, CDR2 FYNNEI. The CDR3 DNA reads TGTGCCAGCAACCGTGGACAGAGTCGAACTAATGAAAAACTGTTTTTT. Amino acids: CASNRGQSRTNEKLFF.

The chain has TRBV4-1 and TRBJ2-3; 11 bases agree with TRBD2. The V segment lost 1 base and the J segment 5 bases; nucleotides outside the gene matches: 2. Per the germline V gene, CDR1 is MGHRA and CDR2 is YSYEKL. The CDR3 is 15 residues long. The CDR3 region has the DNA TGCGCCAGCAGCCAAGTAGCGGGGGGGTTAGATACGCAGTATTTT. Residues: CASSQVAGGLDTQYF.

The V call is TRBV7-9, the J call TRBJ2-5; no firm D call. Germline V CDR1 and CDR2: SEHNR, FQNEAQ (reference sequence). CDR3 length: 14 amino acids. The V end was cut by 0 bases, the J end by 4 bases, with 9 bases between. The CDR3 sequence is CASSLANGVETQYF. Here the CDR3 DNA reads TGTGCCAGCAGCTTAGCAAACGGAGTAGAGACCCAGTACTTC.

V and J are TRBV15 and TRBJ1-4; 10 bases match TRBD1. The CDR3 is made up of 19 amino acids. Trimming cost V 2 bases and J 7 bases; bases outside gene matches: 16. In germline, CDR1 is LNHNV, CDR2 YYDKDF (reference sequence). In nucleotides, the CDR3 is TGTGCCACCAGCAGATTCCTGCCGGGACAGGGGTCTGGGAGTGAAAAACTGTTTTTT. Protein product: CATSRFLPGQGSGSEKLFF. Full variable domain (outside the CDR3, taken from reference TRBV15 and TRBJ1-4): DAMVIQNPRYQVTQFGKPVTLSCSQTLNHNVMYWYQQKSSQAPKLLFHYYDKDFNNEADTPDNFQSRRPNTSFCFLDIRSPGLGDTAMYLCATSRFLPGQGSGSEKLFFGSGTQLSVL.

The chain links TRBV20-1 to TRBJ2-7; the match to TRBD1 covers 7 bases. J lost 5 bases, V lost 6 bases, and 4 bases had no gene match. This CDR3 has 11 amino acids. Germline V gives CDR1 DFQATT, CDR2 SNEGSKA (reference sequence). This CDR3 is CSAGTVHEQYF. The DNA for the CDR3 is TGCAGTGCCGGGACAGTCCACGAGCAGTACTTC.

This chain joins TRBV4-1 and TRBJ1-1, with D perhaps matching TRBD1 (6 bases). Trimming pared 1 base from V and 3 bases from J, leaving 9 bases between. Germline V gene sequence: CDR1 MGHRA, CDR2 YSYEKL. The CDR3 runs 14 residues. The CDR3 loop reads CASSQGGPYTEAFF. CDR3 DNA sequence: TGCGCCAGCAGCCAAGGGGGGCCCTACACTGAAGCTTTCTTT.

This clone was seen just once. The chain is built from TRBV2 and TRBJ2-3; 8 bases map to TRBD2. The CDR3 is 16 residues long. With V trimmed by 6 bases and J by 2 bases, 10 bases remained unmatched. Per germline, CDR1 SNHLY and CDR2 FYNNEI. The CDR3 region is CASSSPERGHTDTQYF. CDR3 sequence (DNA): TGTGCCAGCAGCTCACCAGAGCGGGGGCACACAGATACGCAGTATTTT. The complete variable domain, with remaining parts taken from reference TRBV2 and TRBJ2-3, reads EPEVTQTPSHQVTQMGQEVILRCVPISNHLYFYWYRQILGQKVEFLVSFYNNEISEKSEIFDDQFSVERPDGSNFTLKIRSTKLEDSAMYFCASSSPERGHTDTQYFGPGTRLTVL.

The chain combines TRBV18 with TRBJ1-1; a possible D gene is TRBD1 (5 bases). V shed 5 bases and J shed 1 base, with 11 bases lying between them. The CDR3 has 14 amino acids. From germline, CDR1 is KGHSH and CDR2 LQKENI. CDR3 amino acids: CASSATETNTEAFF. For the CDR3, the DNA is TGTGCCAGCTCAGCGACAGAGACGAACACTGAAGCTTTCTTT. Filled out from reference TRBV18 and TRBJ1-1, the complete variable domain reads NAGVMQNPRHLVRRRGQEARLRCSPMKGHSHVYWYRQLPEEGLKFMVYLQKENIIDESGMPKERFSAEFPKEGPSILRIQQVVRGDSAAYFCASSATETNTEAFFGQGTRLTVV.

In this sample, this clone turned up once. V is TRBV18 and J is TRBJ1-3, with D possibly matching TRBD1 (6 bases). Germline V gene sequence: CDR1 KGHSH, CDR2 LQKENI. The V end lost 2 bases, the J end lost 8 bases, and 10 bases lay between the germline ends. This CDR3 contains 13 residues. The CDR3 nucleotides are TGTGCCAGCTCACCAGGACAGTATTACACCATATATTTT. It encodes CASSPGQYYTIYF.

This clone was found a few times. This chain connects TRBV6-4 to TRBJ2-2; TRBD1 agrees at 7 bases. The CDR3 spans 14 residues. CDR1 is MRHNA and CDR2 is SNTAGT in the germline V gene. V lost 6 bases and J lost 1; bases outside the gene matches: 2. CDR3 sequence reads: CASRTGLNTGELFF. As DNA, the CDR3 is TGTGCCAGCAGGACAGGGTTGAACACCGGGGAGCTGTTTTTT.

The chain is built from TRBV5-1 and TRBJ2-7, with 16 positions matching TRBD2. Per germline, CDR1 SGHRS and CDR2 YFSETQ. The CDR3 runs to 16 residues. The trim removed 3 bases at V and 5 bases at J, leaving 5 bases unmatched. DNA for the CDR3: TGCGCCAGCAGCTCCGGGACTAGCGGGAGGGTCCACGAGCAGTACTTC. Protein: CASSSGTSGRVHEQYF.

The CDR3 here is CASSQSTSSSFYEQYF. The DNA for the CDR3 is TGCGCCAGCAGCCAGTCAACTAGCTCGTCCTTTTATGAGCAGTACTTC. The rearrangement uses TRBV4-1 and TRBJ2-7; a weak D match, TRBD2 (6 bases). The CDR3 is 16 residues long. V was pared by 3 bases and J by 7 bases, with 22 bases between. Germline values: CDR1 MGHRA, CDR2 YSYEKL.

The gene calls are TRBV9 and TRBJ2-1; a weak D match, TRBD2 (6 bases). Germline CDR1 SGDLS, CDR2 YYNGEE. The V end was cut by 3 bases, the J end by 10 bases, with 14 bases between. CDR3 size: 13 residues. CDR3: CASSDWRGPEQFF. In nucleotides, the CDR3 is TGTGCCAGCAGCGATTGGAGGGGCCCGGAGCAGTTCTTC. The full variable domain, in which reference TRBV9 and TRBJ2-1 provide the parts outside the CDR3, is DSGVTQTPKHLITATGQRVTLRCSPRSGDLSVYWYQQSLDQGLQFLIQYYNGEERAKGNILERFSAQQFPDLHSELNLSSLELGDSALYFCASSDWRGPEQFFGPGTRLTVL.

The rearrangement joins TRBV7-6 to TRBJ2-2; 8 bases are shared with TRBD2. This CDR3 comprises 17 residues. V was pared by 3 bases and J by 4 bases, with 10 bases of the junction left unmatched. Germline loops: CDR1 SGHVS, CDR2 FNYEAQ. Here the CDR3 reads CASSLDTGTRGTGELFF. The DNA of the CDR3 is TGTGCCAGCAGCTTGGATACCGGGACTAGAGGCACCGGGGAGCTGTTTTTT.

The chain carries TRBV7-7 and TRBJ2-6; 7 nucleotides align to TRBD2. In germline, CDR1 is SSHAT, CDR2 FNYEAQ (reference sequence). V shed 11 bases and J 3 bases; nucleotides not matched to a gene: 4. CDR3 size: 13 residues. The CDR3 sequence: CAGGGSGANVLTF. DNA for the CDR3: TGTGCCGGCGGGGGTAGTGGGGCCAACGTCCTGACTTTC.

The chain links TRBV6-5 to TRBJ1-4; 10 bases line up with TRBD1. V was pared by 6 bases and J by 12 bases, with 10 bases of the junction left unmatched. This CDR3 region has 14 residues. CDR1 and CDR2 from the germline V gene are MNHEY and SVGAGI. The CDR3 loop reads CASSDGTGAPELFF. In DNA, the CDR3 is TGTGCCAGCAGCGACGGGACAGGGGCTCCGGAACTGTTTTTT.

The chain has TRBV7-8 and TRBJ2-1; 13 positions agree with TRBD2. From germline, CDR1 is SGHVS and CDR2 FQNEAQ. There are 18 residues in the CDR3. V dropped 4 bases and J dropped 3; count of bases not matched to a gene: 9. The CDR3 DNA is TGTGCCAGCAGCTCGACAGGGACTAGCGGGGTGGGCTACAATGAGCAGTTCTTC. Its protein is CASSSTGTSGVGYNEQFF.

The V gene is TRBV10-3, the J gene TRBJ1-6; D might be TRBD1 (6 bases). The CDR3 is made up of 15 amino acids. CDR1 and CDR2 (germline): ENHRY, SYGVKD. The ends were cut back, 0 bases at V and 7 bases at J, with 10 bases in the middle. CDR3 in DNA: TGTGCCATCAGTGAGTCTCAGGGGCCGAATTCACCCCTCCACTTT. This sequence encodes CAISESQGPNSPLHF.

This clone appeared once. V usage is TRBV7-6 and J usage is TRBJ1-6; no clear D. The V end lost 2 bases, the J end lost 1 base, and 6 bases lay between the germline ends. This CDR3 spans 15 amino acids. Germline CDR1 is SGHVS and CDR2 is FNYEAQ. CDR3 coding DNA: TGTGCCAGCAGCTTAACCCGGTCCTATAATTCACCCCTCCACTTT. It translates to CASSLTRSYNSPLHF.

The J gene is TRBJ1-1, the V gene TRBV11-2, with a weak D call TRBD1 (6 bases). Germline assignment: CDR1 SGHAT and CDR2 FQNNGV. The CDR3 contains 13 residues. Trimming pared 5 bases from V and 8 bases from J, leaving 15 bases between. The CDR3 coding sequence is TGTGCCAGCAGCCAGGGGCAGGGGCGGGAAGCTTTCTTT. Translated: CASSQGQGREAFF.

The chain is built from TRBV2 and TRBJ1-1, with a weak D call TRBD1 (6 bases). V was clipped by 6 bases and J by 4 bases, with 18 bases between them. CDR1 and CDR2 (germline): SNHLY, FYNNEI. CDR3 length equals 15 residues. The CDR3: CASRKTGLAGTEAFF. CDR3 nucleotides: TGTGCCAGCAGGAAGACAGGTCTTGCGGGCACTGAAGCTTTCTTT. Supplemented by reference TRBV2 and TRBJ1-1, the full variable domain reads EPEVTQTPSHQVTQMGQEVILRCVPISNHLYFYWYRQILGQKVEFLVSFYNNEISEKSEIFDDQFSVERPDGSNFTLKIRSTKLEDSAMYFCASRKTGLAGTEAFFGQGTRLTVV.

The chain links TRBV30 to TRBJ1-1; D is uncertain. V was trimmed by 4 bases and J by 5 bases, leaving 8 bases between them. This CDR3 region has 11 residues. The germline gives CDR1 GTSNPN, CDR2 SVGIG (reference sequence). The CDR3 DNA reads as TGTGCCTGGACCGGACTGACTGAAGCTTTCTTT. Protein: CAWTGLTEAFF.

The rearrangement links TRBV18 to TRBJ2-6; maybe TRBD2 (5 bases). Germline V gene data show CDR1 as KGHSH and CDR2 as LQKENI. V lost 3 bases and J 0 bases, leaving 6 bases between the germline ends. This CDR3 region has 15 residues. The CDR3 sequence is CASSPGNSGANVLTF. CDR3 DNA: TGTGCCAGCTCACCCGGGAACTCTGGGGCCAACGTCCTGACTTTC.

This chain uses TRBV15 with TRBJ1-6, with D unresolved. Trimming removed 0 bases at V and 8 bases at J, with 11 bases between. This CDR3 contains 15 residues. The germline CDR1 and CDR2 sequences are LNHNV and YYDKDF (reference sequence). The CDR3 protein is CATSRDSLVDSPLHF. CDR3 nucleotide sequence: TGTGCCACCAGCAGAGATTCGCTAGTGGATTCACCCCTCCACTTT.